The next 30 T cell receptor beta chains were all read from a single sample in a study of blood T cell repertoires in COVID-19. Using immunoSEQ multiplex PCR, the repertoire was profiled, and TCRdb retains in-frame clones only, with some absent. In the table there are about 150,000 clones, about 89% of which are singletons. What was sequenced was peripheral blood. These receptors all come from a man in his fifties or sixties with active or convalescent COVID-19.

The chain is built from TRBV7-9 and TRBJ1-2; no clear D. Germline CDR1 is SEHNR and CDR2 is FQNEAQ (reference sequence). This CDR3 has 15 amino acids. Trimming stripped 2 bases from V and 4 bases from J, with 14 bases between. The CDR3 sequence: CASSLNSPAGYGYTF. DNA for the CDR3: TGTGCCAGCAGCTTAAACTCCCCAGCAGGCTATGGCTACACCTTC.

The rearrangement links TRBV28 to TRBJ1-1, with D unresolved. Germline CDR1 is MDHEN and CDR2 is SYDVKM. Trimming left V 6 bases short and J 0 bases short, with 11 bases between. The CDR3 consists of 14 residues. CDR3 protein: CASSEGSMNTEAFF. CDR3 DNA: TGTGCCAGCAGCGAGGGCTCGATGAACACTGAAGCTTTCTTT.

The chain links TRBV27 to TRBJ2-6, with TRBD1 matching over 7 bases. V lost 7 bases to trimming and J lost 2 bases; unmatched junction nucleotides: 8. The CDR3 is 16 amino acids. The germline gives CDR1 MNHEY, CDR2 SMNVEV (reference sequence). The CDR3 protein is CASKSSRGTGANVLTF. DNA for the CDR3: TGTGCCAGCAAATCAAGCAGGGGGACTGGGGCCAACGTCCTGACTTTC.

The J gene is TRBJ2-7, the V gene TRBV27; 10 bases line up with TRBD1. V lost 2 bases, J lost 3 bases, and 10 bases stayed unmatched. CDR3 size: 17 residues. CDR1 is MNHEY, CDR2 SMNVEV, per germline (reference sequence). The CDR3 DNA is TGTGCCAGCAGTTTACAATCCCCGACAGGGGGCCTCTACGAGCAGTACTTC. This gives the protein CASSLQSPTGGLYEQYF.

The chain carries TRBV5-1 and TRBJ1-3; 7 nucleotides line up with TRBD1. This CDR3 has 17 residues. Germline CDR1 and CDR2: SGHRS and YFSETQ. The J segment lost 0 bases and the V segment lost 0 bases, leaving 6 bases of the junction unmatched. Here the CDR3 reads CASSLDKQGNSGNTIYF. In DNA form, the CDR3 reads TGCGCCAGCAGCTTGGACAAACAGGGGAACTCTGGAAACACCATATATTTT.

The chain employs TRBV7-9 and TRBJ1-5; 12 bases line up with TRBD1. The germline V gene encodes CDR1 SEHNR and CDR2 FQNEAQ (reference sequence). CDR3 length: 16 residues. With V trimmed by 5 bases and J by 3 bases, 5 bases remained unmatched. CDR3 coding DNA: TGTGCCAGCAGCCGGGGACAGGGGGCCTCCAATCAGCCCCAGCATTTT. This gives the protein CASSRGQGASNQPQHF.

This chain connects TRBV7-9 to TRBJ2-7; 9 bases align to TRBD1. The V gene's germline CDR1 is SEHNR and CDR2 FQNEAQ (reference sequence). The J segment lost 1 base and the V segment lost 5 bases, leaving 6 bases of the junction unmatched. The CDR3 covers 15 residues. The CDR3 is CASSDTGTGSYEQYF. The CDR3 DNA reads as TGTGCCAGCAGCGATACCGGGACAGGGTCCTACGAGCAGTACTTC.

The V and J genes are TRBV2 and TRBJ2-2; TRBD1 agrees at 8 bases. CDR1 and CDR2 (germline): SNHLY, FYNNEI. This CDR3 is 14 amino acids long. The V and J ends lost 4 bases and 7 bases, in that order; junction bases with no gene match: 5. Here the CDR3 DNA reads TGTGCCAGCAGTGGGCAGGGGGCGATCGGGGAGCTGTTTTTT. This codes for CASSGQGAIGELFF.

The CDR3, as DNA: TGTGCCAGCAGTAGCGAGTACCTTTACAATGAGCAGTTCTTC. Its protein is CASSSEYLYNEQFF. The chain joins TRBV6-6 to TRBJ2-1; no clear D gene. This CDR3 has 14 residues. CDR1 and CDR2 (germline): MNHNY, SVGAGI (reference sequence). Trimming took off 5 bases at V and 4 bases at J, with 12 bases between the two ends.

V gene TRBV14 combines with J gene TRBJ1-5; D ambiguous. The V end lost 0 bases, the J end lost 4 bases, and 4 bases lay between the germline ends. The CDR3 has 13 residues. Germline V gene sequence: CDR1 SGHDN, CDR2 FVKESK. CDR3 nucleotide sequence: TGTGCCAGCAGCCAAGAGCGGAATCAGCCCCAGCATTTT. Translating it yields CASSQERNQPQHF.

The V gene is TRBV19, the J gene TRBJ2-3; D is unresolved. CDR1 LNHDA and CDR2 SQIVND come from the germline V gene (reference sequence). The CDR3 extends over 15 amino acids. V was pared by 4 bases and J by 3 bases, with 14 bases between. CDR3 in amino acids: CASSTDLAPTDTQYF. DNA for the CDR3: TGTGCCAGTAGTACCGACTTGGCTCCGACAGATACGCAGTATTTT.

The sample holds one count of this clone. V is TRBV27 and J is TRBJ2-7; no clear D. This CDR3 comprises 13 residues. Trimming took 2 bases from V and 2 from J, leaving 7 bases between them. CDR1 and CDR2 from the germline V gene are MNHEY and SMNVEV (reference sequence). The CDR3 loop is CASSLQVTYEQYF. CDR3 bases: TGTGCCAGCAGTTTACAGGTAACCTACGAGCAGTACTTC.

The CDR3 nucleotides are TGCGCCAGCAGCCAAGAGTCTCGGGGGGGAGCGCAGTATTTT. Its translation is CASSQESRGGAQYF. The chain recombines TRBV4-3 with TRBJ2-3, with 8 positions matching TRBD2. From germline, CDR1 is LGHNA and CDR2 YSLEER. Losses at the gene ends were 0 bases for V and 10 bases for J; bases not matched to a gene: 6. CDR3 length: 14 residues.

The chain uses TRBV6-5 and TRBJ1-1; a possible D gene is TRBD1 (6 bases). The CDR3 covers 15 residues. V was pared by 2 bases and J by 1 base, with 11 bases between. The germline V gene encodes CDR1 MNHEY and CDR2 SVGAGI. Written as DNA, the CDR3 is TGTGCCAGCAGTTACGGGGCAGGGGCGAACACTGAAGCTTTCTTT. It translates to CASSYGAGANTEAFF.

A note on this clone: At the DNA level, this CDR3 is encoded by other sequences in the same sample as well. The chain employs TRBV11-2 and TRBJ1-1; D unresolved. V was cut by 0 bases and J by 1 base, with 3 bases left in between. CDR3 size: 13 residues. The germline V gene has CDR1 SGHAT and CDR2 FQNNGV. CDR3 sequence reads: CASSLDRNTEAFF. CDR3 nucleotides: TGTGCCAGCAGCTTAGACAGGAACACTGAAGCTTTCTTT.

The V and J genes are TRBV5-1 and TRBJ1-2, with a tentative D call TRBD1 (5 bases). Germline V gives CDR1 SGHRS, CDR2 YFSETQ. CDR3 size: 15 residues. Trimming left V 0 bases short and J 2 bases short, with 11 bases between. CDR3 protein: CASSLAGGKNYGYTF. In DNA form, the CDR3 reads TGCGCCAGCAGCTTGGCCGGGGGGAAAAACTATGGCTACACCTTC. The whole variable domain, filled in from reference TRBV5-1 and TRBJ1-2, reads KAGVTQTPRYLIKTRGQQVTLSCSPISGHRSVSWYQQTPGQGLQFLFEYFSETQRNKGNFPGRFSGRQFSNSRSEMNVSTLELGDSALYLCASSLAGGKNYGYTFGSGTRLTVV.

This chain joins TRBV4-3 and TRBJ1-4; possible D gene TRBD1, 6 bases. Looked up from germline, CDR1 is LGHNA and CDR2 is YSLEER. V was clipped by 3 bases and J by 8 bases, with 19 bases between them. The CDR3 covers 16 residues. The CDR3 protein is CASSQANRAGGEKLFF. The CDR3 DNA follows: TGCGCCAGCAGCCAGGCGAACAGGGCAGGTGGCGAAAAACTGTTTTTT.

This chain links TRBV12-3 or TRBV12-4 with TRBJ1-2; 7 nucleotides agree with TRBD1. CDR3 length: 12 residues. With 6 bases clipped from V and 5 bases from J, the junction kept 3 bases outside the gene matches. The CDR3 DNA sequence: TGTGCCAGCAGCGAGGGGGCGTATGGCTACACCTTC. Its protein is CASSEGAYGYTF.

The gene calls are TRBV24-1 and TRBJ2-5; a weak D match, TRBD1 (6 bases). V was clipped by 4 bases and J by 5 bases, with 22 bases between them. There are 17 residues in the CDR3. Germline CDR1 and CDR2: KGHDR and SFDVKD. CDR3 protein: CATSDQTAGDGEETQYF. The DNA for the CDR3 is TGTGCCACCAGTGACCAAACGGCAGGGGACGGTGAGGAGACCCAGTACTTC.

The chain employs TRBV6-6 and TRBJ2-2, with D hard to call. The V gene lost 0 bases and the J gene lost 3 bases, with 2 bases spanning the gap. This CDR3 contains 13 residues. Germline V gives CDR1 MNHNY, CDR2 SVGAGI (reference sequence). The CDR3 sequence is CASSYSYTGELFF. Here the CDR3 DNA reads TGTGCCAGCAGTTACTCCTACACCGGGGAGCTGTTTTTT.

The V gene is TRBV7-2, the J gene TRBJ2-3; D may be TRBD2 (5 bases). The V and J ends lost 5 bases and 4 bases respectively, with 13 bases between them. The CDR3 extends over 14 amino acids. Looked up from germline, CDR1 is SGHTA and CDR2 is FQGNSA. The CDR3 DNA reads as TGTGCCAGCAGCGGAGGACCGATTGCAGATACGCAGTATTTT. Residues: CASSGGPIADTQYF. The full variable domain, its missing parts supplied by reference TRBV7-2 and TRBJ2-3, is GAGVSQSPSNKVTEKGKDVELRCDPISGHTALYWYRQSLGQGLEFLIYFQGNSAPDKSGLPSDRFSAERTGGSVSTLTIQRTQQEDSAVYLCASSGGPIADTQYFGPGTRLTVL.

This clone appeared a single time. V and J are TRBV2 and TRBJ2-5, with no clear D. Trimming took 6 bases from V and 2 from J, leaving 10 bases between them. Germline lookup yields CDR1 SNHLY and CDR2 FYNNEI. The CDR3 sequence is 13 residues long. CDR3 protein: CASSVEEQETQYF. DNA for the CDR3: TGTGCCAGCAGCGTAGAGGAGCAAGAGACCCAGTACTTC. The variable domain in full, with the rest retrieved from reference TRBV2 and TRBJ2-5, is EPEVTQTPSHQVTQMGQEVILRCVPISNHLYFYWYRQILGQKVEFLVSFYNNEISEKSEIFDDQFSVERPDGSNFTLKIRSTKLEDSAMYFCASSVEEQETQYFGPGTRLLVL.

The V call is TRBV3-1 (or the pseudogene TRBV3-2), the J call TRBJ1-1; D might be TRBD1 (5 bases). Germline lookup yields CDR1 LGHDT and CDR2 YNNKEL (reference sequence). The CDR3 totals 13 residues. The V and J ends lost 10 bases and 11 bases respectively, with 23 bases between them. The CDR3 DNA is TGTGCCACCCGGGGGGAACAGGCGTGGATGGCTTTCTTT. Its protein is CATRGEQAWMAFF.

This clone was observed a handful of times. The chain couples TRBV19 to TRBJ1-2; 7 bases align to TRBD1. This CDR3 has 16 amino acids. Trimming at V came to 0 bases and at J to 8 bases, leaving 12 bases not matched to a gene. CDR1 is LNHDA and CDR2 is SQIVND in the germline V gene (reference sequence). CDR3 coding DNA: TGTGCCAGTAGTATAGATCGTATCGGCAGGGGGAACGGCTACACCTTC. Residues: CASSIDRIGRGNGYTF.

The chain employs TRBV12-3 or TRBV12-4 and TRBJ1-2; maybe TRBD1 (5 bases). The CDR3 length is 11 residues. The V end was cut by 5 bases, the J end by 9 bases, with 10 bases between. Written as DNA, the CDR3 is TGTGCCAGCAGTCAGGGTTTGAGCTACACCTTC. Encoded protein: CASSQGLSYTF.

V and J are TRBV21-1 and TRBJ2-1; no DNA check was done on the table's D call, TRBD2. TRBV21-1 is a pseudogene. This CDR3 spans 19 amino acids. CDR3 loop: CASRTKKVASRVLYNEQFF. For the CDR3, the DNA is TGTGCCAGCAGAACAAAAAAGGTGGCTAGCCGAGTCCTCTACAATGAGCAGTTCTTC.

The rearrangement joins TRBV9 to TRBJ2-7, with TRBD1 as a possible D gene (7 bases). The V end was cut by 1 base, the J end by 6 bases, with 23 bases between. This CDR3 has 17 amino acids. Germline V gene sequence: CDR1 SGDLS, CDR2 YYNGEE. The CDR3 loop is CASSVSQGGDPMGEQYF. The CDR3 DNA is TGTGCCAGCAGCGTATCTCAGGGGGGAGATCCAATGGGCGAGCAGTACTTC.

This rearrangement joins TRBV15 to TRBJ1-4; TRBD1 agrees at 10 bases. Germline V gives CDR1 LNHNV, CDR2 YYDKDF (reference sequence). With 2 bases clipped from V and 5 bases from J, the junction kept 2 bases outside the gene matches. The CDR3 covers 15 residues. CDR3 protein: CATSRPTGGNEKLFF. The CDR3 DNA reads as TGTGCCACCAGCAGACCGACAGGGGGCAATGAAAAACTGTTTTTT.

The chain combines TRBV13 with TRBJ1-4; 9 nucleotides match TRBD1. This CDR3 is 15 amino acids long. The germline V gene encodes CDR1 PRHDT and CDR2 FYEKMQ (reference sequence). With V trimmed by 6 bases and J by 3 bases, 5 bases remained unmatched. This chain's CDR3 is CASRRWTGANEKLFF. In DNA, the CDR3 is TGTGCCAGCAGACGGTGGACAGGGGCTAATGAAAAACTGTTTTTT.

Only one count was recorded for this clone. The genes are TRBV9 and TRBJ2-2; no clear D. The CDR3 covers 13 residues. Germline CDR1 reads SGDLS; CDR2 reads YYNGEE. V dropped 4 bases and J dropped 7 bases, with 11 bases sitting between them. CDR3 bases: TGTGCCAGCAGCTCCCCCCCGGTCGGGGAGCTGTTTTTT. Protein: CASSSPPVGELFF.